What follows are 28 T cell receptor beta chains derived from one specimen sequenced in a study of T cells in Graves' hyperthyroidism and ophthalmopathy. TCR beta CDR3 sequences were amplified from RNA transcripts. HTBI primers were the set used in a first-round RT-PCR of the TCR CDR3. Via MiXCR, TCRdb re-called the multiplex PCR reads, giving one row per CDR3 protein. The sample consists of hundreds of thousands of distinct CDR3 sequences, less than 25% of them appearing once. Sequencing used blood. Receptors originate from a woman aged 70 to 79 with Graves' ophthalmopathy.

V usage is TRBV2 and J usage is TRBJ2-3, with 8 nucleotides matching TRBD2. The V gene's germline CDR1 is SNHLY and CDR2 FYNNEI. CDR3 length equals 14 residues. The J segment lost 4 bases and the V segment lost 6 bases, leaving 6 bases of the junction unmatched. CDR3 amino acids: CASRSGSTPDTQYF. DNA for the CDR3: TGTGCCAGCAGGAGCGGGAGCACGCCAGATACGCAGTATTTT.

This clonotype occurred many times. CDR3 in amino acids: CSASHLTGGEGYTF. DNA for the CDR3: TGCAGTGCTTCTCACCTGACAGGGGGTGAAGGCTACACCTTC. The rearrangement joins TRBV20-1 to TRBJ1-2; 9 bases map to TRBD1. This CDR3 region has 14 residues. Germline CDR1 and CDR2: DFQATT and SNEGSKA (reference sequence). Trimming removed 5 bases from V and 8 bases from J; junction bases left unmatched: 12.

Ten or more counts support this clonotype. This chain connects TRBV28 to TRBJ2-7; TRBD2 matches 13 bases. With V trimmed by 5 bases and J by 4 bases, 8 bases remained unmatched. The CDR3 spans 16 residues. Looked up from germline, CDR1 is MDHEN and CDR2 is SYDVKM. CDR3 nucleotide sequence: TGTGCCAGCAGTCCCAGGACTAGCGGGAGTAGGTACGAGCAGTACTTC. Translation gives CASSPRTSGSRYEQYF. Full variable domain (missing parts from reference TRBV28 and TRBJ2-7): DVKVTQSSRYLVKRTGEKVFLECVQDMDHENMFWYRQDPGLGLRLIYFSYDVKMKEKGDIPEGYSVSREKKERFSLILESASTNQTSMYLCASSPRTSGSRYEQYFGPGTRLTVT.

The chain links TRBV2 to TRBJ1-6; 7 nucleotides line up with TRBD1. V shed 3 bases and J 7 bases; nucleotides not matched to a gene: 9. The CDR3 sequence is 16 residues long. CDR1 and CDR2 from the germline V gene are SNHLY and FYNNEI. The CDR3 DNA is TGTGCCAGCAGTGAGGAGGGGGCTGTCGGGAATTCACCCCTCCACTTT. It encodes CASSEEGAVGNSPLHF. Supplemented by reference TRBV2 and TRBJ1-6, the full variable domain reads EPEVTQTPSHQVTQMGQEVILRCVPISNHLYFYWYRQILGQKVEFLVSFYNNEISEKSEIFDDQFSVERPDGSNFTLKIRSTKLEDSAMYFCASSEEGAVGNSPLHFGNGTRLTVT.

This clonotype has just a few counts. This chain uses TRBV12-3 or TRBV12-4 with TRBJ2-2, with D unclear. This CDR3 has 14 amino acids. The V and J ends lost 6 bases and 5 bases respectively, with 13 bases between them. The CDR3 coding sequence is TGTGCCAGCAGCCTCCAGGAAGGGACCGGGGAGCTGTTTTTT. As protein: CASSLQEGTGELFF.

This clonotype was observed a few times. The chain combines TRBV15 with TRBJ1-1; D is unclear. Trimming took off 1 base at V and 1 base at J, with 13 bases between the two ends. CDR1 is LNHNV and CDR2 is YYDKDF in the germline V gene (reference sequence). CDR3 size: 16 residues. The DNA for the CDR3 is TGTGCCACCAGCAGAGGTGGGGTGGGTTCGAACACTGAAGCTTTCTTT. As protein: CATSRGGVGSNTEAFF.

The V call is TRBV10-3, the J call TRBJ1-1, with 8 bases aligning to TRBD1. Looked up from germline, CDR1 is ENHRY and CDR2 is SYGVKD. Germline trimming cut 5 bases from V and 1 base from J; bases unmatched to any gene: 3. The CDR3 has 14 amino acids. The CDR3 DNA is TGTGCCATCAGTAAGGGGACAGGGAACACTGAAGCTTTCTTT. Translated: CAISKGTGNTEAFF.

Comment on this clonotype: It may be a read error: a sequence one base away is much more abundant. The rearrangement joins TRBV28 to TRBJ1-5; TRBD1 might be the D (5 bases). In germline, CDR1 is MDHEN, CDR2 SYDVKM. This CDR3 comprises 13 residues. The DNA of the CDR3 is TGTGCCGGCAGTTTACCGGGGGGTCAGCCCCAGCATTTT. Translation: CAGSLPGGQPQHF. The variable domain in full, completed from reference TRBV28 and TRBJ1-5, reads DVKVTQSSRYLVKRTGEKVFLECVQDMDHENMFWYRQDPGLGLRLIYFSYDVKMKEKGDIPEGYSVSREKKERFSLILESASTNQTSMYLCAGSLPGGQPQHFGDGTRLSIL.

This clonotype has just a few counts. The chain links TRBV5-1 to TRBJ2-4; D gene ambiguous. Germline V gene lookup returns CDR1 SGHRS and CDR2 YFSETQ. V was cut by 1 base and J by 8 bases, with 7 bases left in between. There are 12 residues in the CDR3. For the CDR3, the DNA is TGCGCCAGCAGCTTGCAAGGTGACATTCAGTACTTC. Encoded protein: CASSLQGDIQYF.

This clonotype turned up a few times. J is TRBJ1-1 and V is TRBV6-1, with 10 bases fitting TRBD1. With V trimmed by 5 bases and J by 5 bases, 5 bases remained unmatched. The germline V gene encodes CDR1 MNHNS and CDR2 SASEGT. The CDR3 spans 14 residues. The DNA of the CDR3 is TGTGCCAGCAGTTTACGACAGGGGGCTACTGAAGCTTTCTTT. Protein product: CASSLRQGATEAFF.

There are a few counts of this clonotype. This chain uses TRBV5-6 with TRBJ2-3; D perhaps matches TRBD1 (5 bases). V was cut by 5 bases and J by 2 bases, with 15 bases left in between. The germline CDR1 and CDR2 sequences are SGHDT and YYEEEE. The CDR3 contains 15 residues. The CDR3, as DNA: TGTGCCAGCAGTATGTGGGGCTCAAACACAGATACGCAGTATTTT. This gives the protein CASSMWGSNTDTQYF.

This clonotype was counted a few times. The rearrangement links TRBV6-1 to TRBJ2-7; D perhaps matches TRBD1 (5 bases). The CDR3 extends over 14 amino acids. The germline CDR1 and CDR2 sequences are MNHNS and SASEGT. Trimming shortened V by 4 bases and J by 7 bases, and 17 bases separated the two germline ends. CDR3 protein: CASSGPFGALEQYF. Written as DNA, the CDR3 is TGTGCCAGCAGTGGGCCGTTTGGGGCGCTGGAGCAGTACTTC.

The chain has TRBV10-2 and TRBJ2-1; D uncertain. The germline V gene encodes CDR1 WSHSY and CDR2 SAAADI. Between the trimmed V and J ends, which lost 5 bases and 15 bases, there was a span of 14 bases. CDR3 size: 11 residues. CDR3 region: CASSQRTHGFF. CDR3 bases: TGCGCCAGCAGTCAAAGGACCCACGGGTTCTTC.

The chain carries TRBV7-8 and TRBJ1-1; 7 bases fit TRBD1. The CDR3 consists of 15 residues. The germline CDR1 and CDR2 sequences are SGHVS and FQNEAQ. The V gene end was trimmed by 6 bases and the J gene end by 7 bases; junction bases not matched to a gene: 14. CDR3 residues: CASSQGGCGGGEAFF. The CDR3 DNA sequence: TGTGCCAGCAGTCAGGGGGGCTGTGGGGGGGGTGAAGCTTTCTTT.

The chain uses TRBV25-1 and TRBJ2-5, with 10 bases aligning to TRBD1. The CDR3 totals 15 residues. V was pared by 8 bases and J by 5 bases, with 11 bases of the junction left unmatched. Germline V gene sequence: CDR1 MGHDK, CDR2 SYGVNS. CDR3 coding DNA: TGTGCCAGCCAAACTCGACAGGGGGCTGAGGAGACCCAGTACTTC. Residues: CASQTRQGAEETQYF.

This chain joins TRBV14 and TRBJ1-1; the D gene is possibly TRBD1 (5 bases). The germline V gene has CDR1 SGHDN and CDR2 FVKESK. CDR3 size: 13 residues. V lost 5 bases to trimming and J lost 8 bases, with 15 bases between them. The CDR3 loop reads CASSSEWGSEAFF. The DNA of the CDR3 is TGTGCCAGCAGCAGTGAGTGGGGGTCCGAAGCTTTCTTT.

This chain joins TRBV3-1 and TRBJ1-1; no definite D call. Deletions cut 2 bases from V and 1 base from J, with 8 bases between. This CDR3 is 14 amino acids long. Germline V gene lookup returns CDR1 LGHDT and CDR2 YNNKEL (reference sequence). The CDR3 DNA follows: TGTGCCAGCAGCCAACGGGTGGGGAACACTGAAGCTTTCTTT. Translation gives CASSQRVGNTEAFF.

The gene calls are TRBV7-8 and TRBJ2-5; 13 bases line up with TRBD2. This CDR3 spans 15 amino acids. J was trimmed by 4 bases and V by 5 bases; bases with no gene match: 4. Germline CDR1 is SGHVS and CDR2 is FQNEAQ. The CDR3 DNA sequence: TGTGCCAGCAGCCCGGGACTAGCGGGAATAGAGACCCAGTACTTC. Translating gives CASSPGLAGIETQYF.

This clonotype has ten or more counts. The rearrangement links TRBV28 to TRBJ2-7; D may be TRBD2 (7 bases). Germline V gives CDR1 MDHEN, CDR2 SYDVKM. Deletions cut 2 bases from V and 5 bases from J, with 13 bases between. The CDR3 spans 14 residues. CDR3: CASSLRGGVHEQYF. In nucleotides, the CDR3 is TGTGCCAGCAGTTTAAGGGGGGGTGTCCACGAGCAGTACTTC. The full variable domain, completed using reference TRBV28 and TRBJ2-7, is DVKVTQSSRYLVKRTGEKVFLECVQDMDHENMFWYRQDPGLGLRLIYFSYDVKMKEKGDIPEGYSVSREKKERFSLILESASTNQTSMYLCASSLRGGVHEQYFGPGTRLTVT.

The gene calls are TRBV20-1 and TRBJ2-6, with TRBD1 matching over 9 bases. J gave up 2 bases and V 1 base, and 3 bases lay outside the gene matches. The length of the CDR3 is 16 residues. In germline, CDR1 is DFQATT, CDR2 SNEGSKA (reference sequence). CDR3 protein: CSARVGTGTGANVLTF. CDR3 nucleotide sequence: TGCAGTGCTAGAGTTGGGACAGGGACTGGGGCCAACGTCCTGACTTTC.

This clonotype has at least ten counts. The chain employs TRBV7-9 and TRBJ2-3, with 8 bases aligning to TRBD1. V dropped 6 bases and J dropped 3; count of bases not matched to a gene: 8. CDR1 is SEHNR and CDR2 is FQNEAQ in the germline V gene (reference sequence). The CDR3 is made up of 15 amino acids. This chain's CDR3 is CASSRGQGRTDTQYF. CDR3 nucleotide sequence: TGTGCCAGCAGTAGAGGACAGGGTAGGACAGATACGCAGTATTTT.

The V gene is TRBV15, the J gene TRBJ1-2; D unclear. Germline CDR1 LNHNV, CDR2 YYDKDF (reference sequence). Trimming pared 1 base from V and 1 base from J, leaving 10 bases between. CDR3 length equals 15 residues. Here the CDR3 reads CATSRVHGVNYGYTF. In DNA, the CDR3 is TGTGCCACCAGCAGAGTTCACGGGGTTAACTATGGCTACACCTTC. The variable domain in full, completed from reference TRBV15 and TRBJ1-2, reads DAMVIQNPRYQVTQFGKPVTLSCSQTLNHNVMYWYQQKSSQAPKLLFHYYDKDFNNEADTPDNFQSRRPNTSFCFLDIRSPGLGDTAMYLCATSRVHGVNYGYTFGSGTRLTVV.

The sample holds a few counts of this clonotype. Because the CDR3's place on the DNA is in doubt, the DNA is left out and the CDR3 is given as listed by TCRdb. The chain carries TRBV6-1 and TRBJ1-5; the D call TRBD1 from the table was never checked on the DNA. The CDR3 extends over 12 residues, inclusive of both ends. CDR1 is MNHNS and CDR2 is SASEGT in the germline V gene. CDR3 in amino acids: CASSFGRGNLHF.

There are many counts of this clonotype. This rearrangement joins TRBV12-3 or TRBV12-4 to TRBJ1-1; weak D call: TRBD1 (5 bases). With 2 bases removed from V and 4 bases from J, the gap between germline ends came to 11 bases. This CDR3 has 14 residues. This chain's CDR3 is CASSLSWDGTEAFF. CDR3 nucleotides: TGTGCCAGCAGTTTATCCTGGGACGGCACTGAAGCTTTCTTT.

This clonotype has more than one count but fewer than ten. V usage is TRBV3-1 and J usage is TRBJ1-1; TRBD1 is a possible D gene (5 bases). The CDR3 length is 12 residues. V dropped 2 bases and J dropped 11 bases, with 12 bases sitting between them. The V gene's germline CDR1 is LGHDT and CDR2 YNNKEL (reference sequence). CDR3 sequence (DNA): TGTGCCAGCAGCCAATCAGGGAGAGGGGCTTTCTTT. Translated: CASSQSGRGAFF. Complete variable domain (other parts from reference TRBV3-1 and TRBJ1-1): DTAVSQTPKYLVTQMGNDKSIKCEQNLGHDTMYWYKQDSKKFLKIMFSYNNKELIINETVPNRFSPKSPDKAHLNLHINSLELGDSAVYFCASSQSGRGAFFGQGTRLTVV.

V is TRBV2 and J is TRBJ2-7, with D possibly being TRBD1 (6 bases). Germline V gene data show CDR1 as SNHLY and CDR2 as FYNNEI. Trimming left V 5 bases short and J 3 bases short, with 8 bases between. The CDR3 runs 12 residues. The CDR3 DNA reads TGTGCCAGCAGTTGGACAGACTACGAGCAGTACTTC. It encodes CASSWTDYEQYF.

This clonotype has more than one count but fewer than ten. This chain joins TRBV20-1 and TRBJ2-1, with D unresolved. Germline V gene lookup returns CDR1 DFQATT and CDR2 SNEGSKA (reference sequence). The germline V and J ends were trimmed by 5 bases and 3 bases, with 8 bases remaining between them. The CDR3 totals 12 residues. In DNA form, the CDR3 reads TGCAGTGCTCTGGCGGACTACAATGAGCAGTTCTTC. This sequence encodes CSALADYNEQFF.

This clonotype was seen more than once but under ten times. This chain links TRBV10-3 with TRBJ2-1; D unclear. Germline lookup yields CDR1 ENHRY and CDR2 SYGVKD. The CDR3 sequence is 15 residues long. V was pared by 5 bases and J by 4 bases, with 15 bases between. The CDR3 DNA sequence: TGTGCCATCAGTTACACTGTCGAAGGATACAATGAGCAGTTCTTC. This encodes CAISYTVEGYNEQFF.